The next 14 T cell receptor beta chains were all read from a single sample in a study of cytomegalovirus exposure and HLA in healthy donors listed by TCRdb under 2017. Library preparation was by the immunoSEQ multiplex PCR assay. The multiplex PCR relied on a mix of 60 forward primers for TCR Vbeta segments and 13 reverse primers for TCR Jbeta segments. The table comes from immuneACCESS by way of TCRdb, which keeps in-frame sequences with V and J called. Part of the clones is missing from these tables; in studies checked, under half for an unresolved V gene and the rest for unknown reasons. This sample comprises fewer than 150,000 clones, around 77% of them detected only once. The ten top clones hold about 5% of the sample. The sample taken for sequencing was PBMCs. These receptors all come from a woman in her twenties or thirties in good health and CMV-seropositive.

The gene calls are TRBV7-6 and TRBJ2-2; D remains unclear. Germline-derived CDR1 and CDR2 are SGHVS and FNYEAQ. V was trimmed by 1 base and J by 2 bases, leaving 5 bases between them. The CDR3 consists of 14 residues. The CDR3 bases are TGTGCCAGCAGCTTAGTGGGCAACACCGGGGAGCTGTTTTTT. Translated, it gives CASSLVGNTGELFF.

The V and J genes are TRBV10-3 and TRBJ1-1; TRBD1 aligns across 10 bases. CDR3 length equals 14 residues. Germline CDR1 ENHRY, CDR2 SYGVKD. J was trimmed by 6 bases and V by 6 bases; bases with no gene match: 7. The CDR3 DNA reads as TGTGCCATCAGGCCGACAGGGGGCGCGTCTGAAGCTTTCTTT. It translates to CAIRPTGGASEAFF.

The chain has TRBV12-5 and TRBJ1-1, with TRBD1 matching 8 bases. From germline, CDR1 is LGHNT and CDR2 FRNRAP. The trim removed 7 bases at V and 5 bases at J, leaving 15 bases unmatched. This CDR3 contains 16 residues. The CDR3 sequence: CASDSTGQGGWTEAFF. The CDR3 DNA reads as TGTGCTAGTGACTCCACTGGACAGGGAGGGTGGACTGAAGCTTTCTTT.

The V gene is TRBV5-1, the J gene TRBJ1-2; D is perhaps TRBD1 (6 bases). CDR1 is SGHRS, CDR2 YFSETQ, per germline. Trimming pared 3 bases from V and 7 bases from J, leaving 16 bases between. CDR3 length: 14 residues. CDR3 nucleotides: TGCGCCAGCAGCTGGGACACCGAAGGGGGTGGCTACACCTTC. Amino acid sequence: CASSWDTEGGGYTF.

V usage is TRBV6-6 and J usage is TRBJ1-5; the D gene is possibly TRBD1 (5 bases). This CDR3 is 12 amino acids long. Per germline, CDR1 MNHNY and CDR2 SVGAGI (reference sequence). The V and J ends lost 8 bases and 6 bases respectively, with 11 bases between them. CDR3 in amino acids: CASGQGGQPQHF. The CDR3 region has the DNA TGTGCCAGCGGGCAGGGTGGTCAGCCCCAGCATTTT.

V and J are TRBV28 and TRBJ1-5; D is uncertain. This CDR3 comprises 15 residues. The germline V gene has CDR1 MDHEN and CDR2 SYDVKM. V was clipped by 3 bases and J by 1 base, with 10 bases between them. CDR3 in amino acids: CASSFLLGSNQPQHF. The CDR3 DNA reads TGTGCCAGCAGTTTCCTACTAGGAAGCAATCAGCCCCAGCATTTT.

The chain has TRBV11-2 and TRBJ2-7; tentative D call: TRBD2 (6 bases). Trimming removed 5 bases at V and 0 bases at J, with 14 bases between. Per germline, CDR1 SGHAT and CDR2 FQNNGV. CDR3 length: 15 amino acids. The CDR3 DNA reads TGTGCCAGCAGCATTAGCGGAACCACCTCCTACGAGCAGTACTTC. Protein sequence: CASSISGTTSYEQYF. The full variable domain, completed using reference TRBV11-2 and TRBJ2-7, is EAGVAQSPRYKIIEKRQSVAFWCNPISGHATLYWYQQILGQGPKLLIQFQNNGVVDDSQLPKDRFSAERLKGVDSTLKIQPAKLEDSAVYLCASSISGTTSYEQYFGPGTRLTVT.

This clone occurred a few times. The V call is TRBV18, the J call TRBJ1-2; possibly TRBD1 for D (6 bases). The CDR3 runs 13 residues. V lost 3 bases to trimming and J lost 6 bases, with 11 bases between them. Germline V lookup: CDR1 KGHSH, CDR2 LQKENI. The chain's CDR3 is CASSPRDNDGYTF. CDR3 DNA sequence: TGTGCCAGCTCACCCCGGGACAATGATGGCTACACCTTC.

The V gene is TRBV25-1, the J gene TRBJ1-1; D remains unclear. The length of the CDR3 is 13 residues. Trimming shortened V by 9 bases and J by 0 bases, and 11 bases separated the two germline ends. CDR1 and CDR2 from the germline V gene are MGHDK and SYGVNS. CDR3 amino acids: CASGPDMNTEAFF. CDR3 bases: TGTGCCAGTGGGCCCGACATGAACACTGAAGCTTTCTTT.

The chain is built from TRBV5-5 and TRBJ2-7; D may be TRBD1 (6 bases). CDR1 SGHKS and CDR2 YYEKEE come from the germline V gene (reference sequence). With 4 bases removed from V and 6 bases from J, the gap between germline ends came to 20 bases. This CDR3 is built from 15 residues. CDR3 loop: CASSPTVGAEGEQYF. The CDR3 DNA follows: TGTGCCAGCAGCCCCACCGTGGGGGCTGAAGGCGAGCAGTACTTC.

V is TRBV5-6 and J is TRBJ2-1; 12 nucleotides agree with TRBD2. V dropped 0 bases and J dropped 8; count of bases not matched to a gene: 9. Germline V gives CDR1 SGHDT, CDR2 YYEEEE. This CDR3 is 17 amino acids long. CDR3 coding DNA: TGTGCCAGCAGCTTGGGGGCTAGCGGGGGGGCCCAGGATGAGCAGTTCTTC. Translation gives CASSLGASGGAQDEQFF.

This chain uses TRBV6-5 with TRBJ2-1; no clear D gene. Germline V CDR1 and CDR2: MNHEY, SVGAGI. The germline V and J ends were trimmed by 2 bases and 7 bases, with 12 bases remaining between them. This CDR3 is 14 amino acids long. CDR3 DNA: TGTGCCAGCAGTTACGCTTACTCCTCTAATGAGCAGTTCTTC. Translating it yields CASSYAYSSNEQFF.

The chain uses TRBV6-1 and TRBJ2-5; 15 nucleotides align to TRBD2. The CDR3 loop spans 17 amino acids. Germline CDR1 and CDR2: MNHNS and SASEGT. The V and J ends lost 1 base and 2 bases, in that order; junction bases with no gene match: 2. DNA of the CDR3: TGTGCCAGCAGTGAAGGGACTAGCGGGGGGGATCAAGAGACCCAGTACTTC. Residues: CASSEGTSGGDQETQYF.

The rearrangement uses TRBV2 and TRBJ1-4; a weak D match, TRBD1 (6 bases). Germline V lookup: CDR1 SNHLY, CDR2 FYNNEI. This CDR3 spans 15 amino acids. V lost 2 bases and J lost 11, with 18 bases in between. For the CDR3, the DNA is TGTGCCAGCAGTGAAAGTGGGGGGGGCGCGGGGAAACTGTTTTTT. It specifies CASSESGGGAGKLFF.